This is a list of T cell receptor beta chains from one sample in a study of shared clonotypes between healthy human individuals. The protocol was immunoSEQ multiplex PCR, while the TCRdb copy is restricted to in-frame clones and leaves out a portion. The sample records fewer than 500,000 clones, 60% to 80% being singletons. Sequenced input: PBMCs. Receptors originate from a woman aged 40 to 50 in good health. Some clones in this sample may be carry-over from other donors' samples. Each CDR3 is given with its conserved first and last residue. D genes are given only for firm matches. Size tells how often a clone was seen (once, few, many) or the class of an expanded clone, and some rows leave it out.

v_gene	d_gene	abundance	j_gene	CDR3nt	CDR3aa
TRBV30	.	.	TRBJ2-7	TGTGCCTGGAGTGTGTCCTACGAGCAGTACTTC	CAWSVSYEQYF
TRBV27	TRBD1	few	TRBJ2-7	TGTGCCAGCAGTCCGGGACAGGGGCGGGCCTACGAGCAGTACTTC	CASSPGQGRAYEQYF
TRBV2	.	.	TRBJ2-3	TGTGCCAGCAGGGATCGATATATTCATAGCACAGATACGCAGTATTTT	CASRDRYIHSTDTQYF
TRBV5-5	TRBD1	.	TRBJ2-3	TGTGCCAGCAGCTTTGGGACAGGAAGCACAGATACGCAGTATTTT	CASSFGTGSTDTQYF
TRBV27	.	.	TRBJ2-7	TGTGCCAGCAGGGGGGTGGGCTCCTACGAGCAGTACTTC	CASRGVGSYEQYF
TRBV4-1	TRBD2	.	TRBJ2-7	TGCGCCAGCAGCACGATTGGGCTAGCGGTAACCTACGAGCAGTACTTC	CASSTIGLAVTYEQYF
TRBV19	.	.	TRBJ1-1	TGTGCCAGTAGTATAAATGGGGGAGGGGACACTGAAGCTTTCTTT	CASSINGGGDTEAFF
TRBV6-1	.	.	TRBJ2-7	TGTGCCAGCAGTCCGGAGCAGTACTTC	CASSPEQYF
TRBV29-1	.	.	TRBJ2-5	TGCAGCACCAGACAGGGAGGCCAAGAGACCCAGTACTTC	CSTRQGGQETQYF
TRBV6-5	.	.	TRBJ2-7	TGTGCCAGCAGGCAACAGGGTTCCTACGAGCAGTACTTC	CASRQQGSYEQYF